A selection of T cell receptor beta chains follows, all from one sample in a study of cytotoxic CD8 clonotypes in ibrutinib-treated CLL. Clones were read by immunoSEQ multiplex PCR, and TCRdb kept only the in-frame ones, dropping some. The data show approximately 7,000 clones, roughly 70% seen once. The sample consisted of PBMCs, taken before ibrutinib treatment. The source is a human donor with chronic lymphocytic leukemia. CDR3s include the opening cysteine and the closing phenylalanine or tryptophan.

cdr3_aa,v_call,j_call,cdr3_length
CASTALESDGYTF,TRBV11-1,TRBJ1-2,13
CAGLAVSTDTQYF,TRBV30,TRBJ2-3,13
CATSTPDGAYEQYF,TRBV15,TRBJ2-7,14
CASSVGQGVLNTEAFF,TRBV9,TRBJ1-1,16
CASSHGAPYEQYF,TRBV18,TRBJ2-7,13
CASSLSDSYYGYTF,TRBV5-4,TRBJ1-2,14
CASSERTYTQYF,TRBV2,TRBJ2-3,12
CASSFNGGNQPQHF,TRBV5-1,TRBJ1-5,14
CASSQDRIAGAWYF,TRBV4-2,TRBJ2-3,14
CALHPGGANGYTF,TRBV10-3,TRBJ1-2,13
CASSFSAGETQYF,TRBV5-6,TRBJ2-5,13
CASRLGQGAIYNEQFF,TRBV28,TRBJ2-1,16
CASSEDGGSYNEQFF,TRBV2,TRBJ2-1,15
CSGDSGTEETQYF,TRBV29-1,TRBJ2-5,13
CASSGVGVGETQYF,TRBV28,TRBJ2-5,14
CASSSHSGLDIQYF,TRBV21-1,TRBJ2-4,14
CASKQGTWRTDTQYF,TRBV2,TRBJ2-3,15
CASSLTGTVPEKLFF,TRBV27,TRBJ1-4,15
CSIQGNTYEQYF,TRBV29-1,TRBJ2-7,12
CASSLPGGLKPQHF,TRBV28,TRBJ1-5,14
CAISESVGRKDTEAFF,TRBV10-3,TRBJ1-1,16
CASSKLYF,TRBV21-1,TRBJ2-7,8
CASRLSGGSGRNSPLHF,TRBV11-2,TRBJ1-6,17
CASSERGAPGLHSYEQYF,TRBV6-1,TRBJ2-7,18
CASSQAQETQYF,TRBV5-1,TRBJ2-5,12
CASSLARTANEQFF,TRBV11-2,TRBJ2-1,14
CAISSSGSGEQFF,TRBV10-3,TRBJ2-1,13
CASSFQVYNEQFF,TRBV5-1,TRBJ2-1,13
CASSGRPVSGGNEQFF,TRBV25-1,TRBJ2-1,16
CASSLGGSTNEKLFF,TRBV5-1,TRBJ1-4,15
CASSQDWGTGGTGELFF,TRBV4-1,TRBJ2-2,17
CASSYPGHSPGLAGTEQYF,TRBV21-1,TRBJ2-7,19
CSVGRQTTGELFF,TRBV29-1,TRBJ2-2,13
CASSRTGGGADTQYF,TRBV4-1,TRBJ2-3,15
CASSFGLTSLAKNIQYF,TRBV11-2,TRBJ2-4,17
CASSPLDDGTGELFF,TRBV18,TRBJ2-2,15
CASSLGPGGILYEQYF,TRBV11-2,TRBJ2-7,16
CASSVGTVGNQPQHF,TRBV2,TRBJ1-5,15
CSVDQGADQPQHF,TRBV29-1,TRBJ1-5,13
CASSVLPTGINTIYF,TRBV5-4,TRBJ1-3,15
CASSLGGFSYGYTF,TRBV7-2,TRBJ1-2,14
CSVGGAERDYF,TRBV29-1,TRBJ1-2,11
CASSEYNLRGPYEQYF,TRBV25-1,TRBJ2-7,16
CASSLGTGMGYEQYF,TRBV11-1,TRBJ2-7,15
CASRYLGARNEKLFF,TRBV5-6,TRBJ1-4,15
CASSFGLLANYGYTF,TRBV11-2,TRBJ1-2,15
CASSTETGGFGGYTF,TRBV19,TRBJ1-2,15